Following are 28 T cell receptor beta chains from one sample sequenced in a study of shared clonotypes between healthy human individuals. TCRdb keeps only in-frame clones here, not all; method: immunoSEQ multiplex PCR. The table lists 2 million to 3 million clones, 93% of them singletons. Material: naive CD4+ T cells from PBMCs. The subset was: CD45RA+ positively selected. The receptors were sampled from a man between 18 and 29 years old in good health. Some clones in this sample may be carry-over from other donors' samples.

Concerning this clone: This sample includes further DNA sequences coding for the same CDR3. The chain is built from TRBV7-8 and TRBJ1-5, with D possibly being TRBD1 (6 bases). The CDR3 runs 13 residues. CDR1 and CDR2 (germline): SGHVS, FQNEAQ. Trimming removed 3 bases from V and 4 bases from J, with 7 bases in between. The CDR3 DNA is TGTGCCAGCAGCTTGGACAGAAATCAGCCCCAGCATTTT. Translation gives CASSLDRNQPQHF.

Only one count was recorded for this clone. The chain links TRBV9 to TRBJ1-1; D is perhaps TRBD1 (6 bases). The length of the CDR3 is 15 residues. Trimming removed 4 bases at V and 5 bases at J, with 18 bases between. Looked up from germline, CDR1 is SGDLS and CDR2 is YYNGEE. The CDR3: CASSLQGGAGTEAFF. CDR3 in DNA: TGTGCCAGCAGCCTACAAGGGGGGGCCGGGACTGAAGCTTTCTTT.

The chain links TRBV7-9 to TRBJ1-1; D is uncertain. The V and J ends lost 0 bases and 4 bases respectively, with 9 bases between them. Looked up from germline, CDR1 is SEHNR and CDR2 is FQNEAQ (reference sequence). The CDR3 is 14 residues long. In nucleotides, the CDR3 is TGTGCCAGCAGCTTAGCCATCCGTGGCACTGAAGCTTTCTTT. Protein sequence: CASSLAIRGTEAFF.

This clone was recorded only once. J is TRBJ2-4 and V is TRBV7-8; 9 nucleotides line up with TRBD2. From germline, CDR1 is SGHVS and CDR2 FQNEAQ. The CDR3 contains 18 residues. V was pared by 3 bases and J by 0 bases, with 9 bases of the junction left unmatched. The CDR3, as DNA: TGTGCCAGCAGCTTTCCTAGCGGGAAGTCGATAGCCAAAAACATTCAGTACTTC. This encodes CASSFPSGKSIAKNIQYF.

CDR3: CASSIRGSYNEQFF. As DNA, the CDR3 is TGTGCCAGCAGCATAAGGGGTTCCTACAATGAGCAGTTCTTC. J is TRBJ2-1 and V is TRBV11-1, with D perhaps matching TRBD1 (5 bases). The CDR3 spans 14 residues. V shed 5 bases and J shed 1 base, with 9 bases lying between them. The V gene's germline CDR1 is SGHAT and CDR2 FQDESV (reference sequence).

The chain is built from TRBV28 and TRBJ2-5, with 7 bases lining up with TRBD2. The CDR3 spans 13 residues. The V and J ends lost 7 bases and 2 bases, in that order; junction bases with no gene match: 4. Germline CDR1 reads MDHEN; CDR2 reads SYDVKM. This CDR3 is CASTGGSQETQYF. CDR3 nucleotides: TGTGCCAGCACCGGGGGGTCGCAAGAGACCCAGTACTTC.

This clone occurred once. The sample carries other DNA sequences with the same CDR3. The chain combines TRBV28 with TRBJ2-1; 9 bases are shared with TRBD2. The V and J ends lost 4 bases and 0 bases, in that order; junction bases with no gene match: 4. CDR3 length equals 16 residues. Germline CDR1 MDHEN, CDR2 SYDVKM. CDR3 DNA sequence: TGTGCCAGCAGTTCTCTAGCGGGAAGCTCCTACAATGAGCAGTTCTTC. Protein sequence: CASSSLAGSSYNEQFF.

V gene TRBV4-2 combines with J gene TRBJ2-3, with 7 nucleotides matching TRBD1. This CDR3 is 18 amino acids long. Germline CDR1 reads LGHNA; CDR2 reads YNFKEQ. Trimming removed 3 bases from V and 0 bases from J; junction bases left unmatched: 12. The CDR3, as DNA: TGTGCCAGCAGCCAGGGACGTCGACAGGGTCTAAGCACAGATACGCAGTATTTT. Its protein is CASSQGRRQGLSTDTQYF.

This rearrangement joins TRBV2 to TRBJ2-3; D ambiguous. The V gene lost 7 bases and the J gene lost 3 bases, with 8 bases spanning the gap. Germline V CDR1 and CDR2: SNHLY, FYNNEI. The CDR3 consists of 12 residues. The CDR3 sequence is CASTASTDTQYF. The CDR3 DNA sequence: TGTGCCAGCACGGCATCGACAGATACGCAGTATTTT.

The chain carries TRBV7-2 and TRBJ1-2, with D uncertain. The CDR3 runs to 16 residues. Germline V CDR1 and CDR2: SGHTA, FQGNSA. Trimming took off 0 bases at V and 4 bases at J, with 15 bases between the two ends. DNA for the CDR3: TGTGCCAGCAGCTTAGCTGTCCGGGTGGAGGGCTATGGCTACACCTTC. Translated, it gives CASSLAVRVEGYGYTF.

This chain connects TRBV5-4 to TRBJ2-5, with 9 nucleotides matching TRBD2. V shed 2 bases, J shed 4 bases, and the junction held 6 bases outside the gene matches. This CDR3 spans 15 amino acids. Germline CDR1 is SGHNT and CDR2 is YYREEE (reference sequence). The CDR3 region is CASSFSGRGRETQYF. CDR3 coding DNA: TGTGCCAGCAGCTTTAGCGGGAGAGGAAGAGAGACCCAGTACTTC.

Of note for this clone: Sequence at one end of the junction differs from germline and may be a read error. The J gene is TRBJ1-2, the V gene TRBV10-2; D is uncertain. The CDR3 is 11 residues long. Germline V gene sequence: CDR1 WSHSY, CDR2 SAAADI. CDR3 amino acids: CASSDGRNGFF. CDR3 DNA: TGCGCCAGCAGTGATGGCAGGAACGGGTTCTTC.

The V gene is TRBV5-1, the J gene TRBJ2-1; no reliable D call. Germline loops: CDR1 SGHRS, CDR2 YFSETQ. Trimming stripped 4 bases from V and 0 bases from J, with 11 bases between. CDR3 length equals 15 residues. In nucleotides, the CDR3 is TGCGCCAGCAGCCCCACTACCAACTCCTACAATGAGCAGTTCTTC. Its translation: CASSPTTNSYNEQFF. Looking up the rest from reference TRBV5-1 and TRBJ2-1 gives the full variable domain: KAGVTQTPRYLIKTRGQQVTLSCSPISGHRSVSWYQQTPGQGLQFLFEYFSETQRNKGNFPGRFSGRQFSNSRSEMNVSTLELGDSALYLCASSPTTNSYNEQFFGPGTRLTVL.

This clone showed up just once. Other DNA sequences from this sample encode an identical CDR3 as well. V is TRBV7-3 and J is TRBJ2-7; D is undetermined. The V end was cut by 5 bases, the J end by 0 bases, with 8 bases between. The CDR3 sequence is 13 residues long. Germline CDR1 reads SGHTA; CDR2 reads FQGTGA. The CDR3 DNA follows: TGTGCCAGCAGCCCCTCCCCCTCCTACGAGCAGTACTTC. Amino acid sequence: CASSPSPSYEQYF.

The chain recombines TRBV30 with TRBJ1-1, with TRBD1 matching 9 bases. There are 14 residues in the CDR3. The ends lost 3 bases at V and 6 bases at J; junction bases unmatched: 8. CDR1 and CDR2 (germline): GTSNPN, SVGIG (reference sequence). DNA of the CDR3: TGTGCCTGGAGGGTACAGGGGGCGAGCTCTGAAGCTTTCTTT. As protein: CAWRVQGASSEAFF.

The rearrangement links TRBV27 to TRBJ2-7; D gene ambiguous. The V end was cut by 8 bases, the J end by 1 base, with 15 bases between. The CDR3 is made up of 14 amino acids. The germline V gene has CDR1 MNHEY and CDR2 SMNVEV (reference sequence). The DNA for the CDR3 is TGTGCCAGCTGGTTTGCGGCACGATCCTACGAGCAGTACTTC. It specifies CASWFAARSYEQYF.

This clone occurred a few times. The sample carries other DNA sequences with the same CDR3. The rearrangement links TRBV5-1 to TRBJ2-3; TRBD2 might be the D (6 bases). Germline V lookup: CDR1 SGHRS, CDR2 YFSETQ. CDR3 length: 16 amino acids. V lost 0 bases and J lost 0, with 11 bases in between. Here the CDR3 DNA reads TGCGCCAGCAGCTTGGCCGGGGGAGCTAGCACAGATACGCAGTATTTT. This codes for CASSLAGGASTDTQYF.

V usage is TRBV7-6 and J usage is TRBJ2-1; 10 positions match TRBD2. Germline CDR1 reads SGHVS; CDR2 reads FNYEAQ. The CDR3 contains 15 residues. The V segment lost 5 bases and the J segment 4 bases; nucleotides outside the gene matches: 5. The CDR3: CASSPLAGKYNEQFF. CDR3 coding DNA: TGTGCCAGCAGCCCACTAGCGGGGAAGTACAATGAGCAGTTCTTC. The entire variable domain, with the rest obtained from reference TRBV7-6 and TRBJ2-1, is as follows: GAGVSQSPRYKVTKRGQDVALRCDPISGHVSLYWYRQALGQGPEFLTYFNYEAQQDKSGLPNDRFSAERPEGSISTLTIQRTEQRDSAMYRCASSPLAGKYNEQFFGPGTRLTVL.

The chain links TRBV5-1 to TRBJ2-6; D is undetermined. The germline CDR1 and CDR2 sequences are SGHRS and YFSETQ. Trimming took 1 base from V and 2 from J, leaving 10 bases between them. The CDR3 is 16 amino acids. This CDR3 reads CASSLSLYAGANVLTF. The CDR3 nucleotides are TGCGCCAGCAGCTTGAGCCTCTATGCTGGGGCCAACGTCCTGACTTTC.

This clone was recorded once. CDR3 protein: CARKQGFPCREFGPSQPQHF. CDR3 DNA sequence: TGTGCCAGGAAACAGGGTTTCCCATGTCGAGAGTTTGGTCCCAGTCAGCCCCAGCATTTT. V and J are TRBV27 and TRBJ1-5; maybe TRBD1 (6 bases). In germline, CDR1 is MNHEY, CDR2 SMNVEV (reference sequence). V lost 9 bases and J lost 6, with 36 bases in between. The CDR3 sequence is 20 residues long.

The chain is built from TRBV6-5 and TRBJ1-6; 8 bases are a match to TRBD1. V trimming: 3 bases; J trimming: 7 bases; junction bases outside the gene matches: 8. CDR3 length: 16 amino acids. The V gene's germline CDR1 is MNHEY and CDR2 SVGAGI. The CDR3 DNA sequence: TGTGCCAGCAGTTATGGGTTCGACAGGGGCAATTCACCCCTCCACTTT. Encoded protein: CASSYGFDRGNSPLHF.

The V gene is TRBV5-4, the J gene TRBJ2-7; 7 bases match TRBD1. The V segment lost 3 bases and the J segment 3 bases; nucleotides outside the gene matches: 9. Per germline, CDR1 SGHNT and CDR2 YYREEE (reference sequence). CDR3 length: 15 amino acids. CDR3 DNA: TGTGCCAGCAGCTCGCCACAGGGGTGGAACTACGAGCAGTACTTC. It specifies CASSSPQGWNYEQYF.

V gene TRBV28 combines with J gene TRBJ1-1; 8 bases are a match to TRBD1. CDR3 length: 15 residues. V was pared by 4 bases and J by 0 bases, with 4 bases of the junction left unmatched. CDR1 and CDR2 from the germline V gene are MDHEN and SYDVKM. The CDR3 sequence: CASSSRGQVNTEAFF. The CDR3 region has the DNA TGTGCCAGCAGTTCCCGGGGACAGGTGAACACTGAAGCTTTCTTT.

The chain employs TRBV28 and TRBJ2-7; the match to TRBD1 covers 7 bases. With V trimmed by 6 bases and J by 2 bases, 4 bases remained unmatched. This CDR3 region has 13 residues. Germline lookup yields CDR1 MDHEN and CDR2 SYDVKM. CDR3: CASRLGTAYEQYF. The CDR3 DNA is TGTGCCAGCAGACTCGGGACAGCCTACGAGCAGTACTTC.

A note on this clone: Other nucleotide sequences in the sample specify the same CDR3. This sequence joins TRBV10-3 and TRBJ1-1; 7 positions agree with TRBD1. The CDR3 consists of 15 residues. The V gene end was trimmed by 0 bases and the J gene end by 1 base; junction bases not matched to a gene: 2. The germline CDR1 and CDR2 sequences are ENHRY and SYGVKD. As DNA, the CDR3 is TGTGCCATCAGTGAGTCGGGACAGAGGAACACTGAAGCTTTCTTT. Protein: CAISESGQRNTEAFF.

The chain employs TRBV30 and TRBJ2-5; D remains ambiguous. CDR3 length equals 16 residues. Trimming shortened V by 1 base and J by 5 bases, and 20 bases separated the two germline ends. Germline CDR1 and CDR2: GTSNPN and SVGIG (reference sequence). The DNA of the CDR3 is TGTGCCTGGAGTGCCGATGGGCTCCCAACGAGGGAGACCCAGTACTTC. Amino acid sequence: CAWSADGLPTRETQYF.

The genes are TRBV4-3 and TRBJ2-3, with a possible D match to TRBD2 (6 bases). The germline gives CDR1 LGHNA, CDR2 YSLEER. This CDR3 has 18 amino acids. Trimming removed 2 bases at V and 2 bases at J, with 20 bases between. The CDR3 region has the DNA TGCGCCAGCAGCCAACTTCTCCGGGACTCCTACTTCACAGATACGCAGTATTTT. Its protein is CASSQLLRDSYFTDTQYF.

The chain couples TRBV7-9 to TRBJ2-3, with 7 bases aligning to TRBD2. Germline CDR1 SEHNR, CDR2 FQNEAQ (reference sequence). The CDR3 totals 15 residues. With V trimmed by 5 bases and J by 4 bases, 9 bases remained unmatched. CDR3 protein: CASSRTQRDSDTQYF. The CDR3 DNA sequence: TGTGCCAGCAGCCGGACTCAGCGGGATTCAGATACGCAGTATTTT.